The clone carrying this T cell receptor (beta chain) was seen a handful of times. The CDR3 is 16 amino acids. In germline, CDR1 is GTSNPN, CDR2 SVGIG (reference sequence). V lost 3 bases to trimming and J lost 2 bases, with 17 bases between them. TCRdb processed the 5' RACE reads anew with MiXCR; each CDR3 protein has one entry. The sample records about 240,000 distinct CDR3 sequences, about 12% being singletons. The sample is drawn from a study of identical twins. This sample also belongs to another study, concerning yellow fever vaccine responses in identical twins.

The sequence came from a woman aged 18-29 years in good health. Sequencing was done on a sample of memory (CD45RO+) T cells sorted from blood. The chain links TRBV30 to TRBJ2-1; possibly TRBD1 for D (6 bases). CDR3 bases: TGTGCCTGGAGCGGCAGGGGACCTTCGGCCTACAATGAGCAGTTCTTC. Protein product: CAWSGRGPSAYNEQFF.